A single T cell receptor (beta chain) is shown here with its context. Time point indicated: pre-sensitization, week 0. Specified treatment: therapeutic diphenylcyclopropenone sensitization with weekly scalp DPC. CDR1 and CDR2 (germline): MGHRA, YSYEKL. The CDR3 runs to 13 residues. V shed 1 base and J shed 9 bases, with 7 bases lying between them. This record comes from a study of human T cells and chemical hapten exposure. Using its own MiXCR run on the RACE reads, TCRdb lists one record per CDR3 protein. Here the sample spans under 200,000 distinct CDR3 sequences, more than 25% being singletons. This chain connects TRBV4-1 to TRBJ1-6; D is undetermined. The sample consisted of whole blood, taken in connection with sensitization to the hapten diphenylcyclopropenone (DPC). This clonotype originated in a woman aged 30 to 39 with alopecia areata. Some clones in this sample may be carry-over from other donors' samples. CDR3 region: CASSQAWSSPLHF. The CDR3 DNA is TGCGCCAGCAGCCAAGCGTGGTCTTCACCCCTCCACTTT.